Described below is a single TCR beta chain sequence and its context. What it recognizes is unknown. The sample comes from a study of T cell responses to AZD1222 COVID-19 vaccine. The ends lost 3 bases at V and 8 bases at J; junction bases unmatched: 6. CDR1 is LGHNA and CDR2 is YNFKEQ in the germline V gene. This CDR3 is 14 amino acids long. Study results and limitations: Baseline testing showed seropositivity in only five to seven AZD1222 recipients.

The repertoire was sequenced with immunoSEQ multiplex PCR; TCRdb's copy has only in-frame clones and lacks some. The sample lists about 140,000 clones; 80% to 95% were seen once. The chain is built from TRBV4-2 and TRBJ1-1; 10 positions match TRBD1. The sequencing here drew on peripheral blood, taken on day 0 of AZD1222 vaccination. This TCR was recovered from an adult in good health. The CDR3 DNA sequence: TGTGCCAGCAGCCAGGCCGGGACAGGGGCGGAAGCTTTCTTT. Protein sequence: CASSQAGTGAEAFF.